This T cell receptor beta chain was documented in a study of T-cell memory formation after mild COVID-19. Study details: There were largely donor-specific TCR clusters. Findings and limits, study-wide: Unconfirmed was the SARS-CoV-2 specificity of second-wave clones that peaked on day 37.

This CDR3 has 12 residues. Trimming cost V 2 bases and J 5 bases, with 3 bases left between them. Germline V CDR1 and CDR2: SGHAT, FQNNGV. This clonotype occurred a few times. Antigen: not known. cDNA libraries for TCR alpha and TCR beta, carrying sample barcodes and UMIs, came from 5'RACE with constant-segment primers. TCRdb re-derived calls from the 5' RACE reads in MiXCR, one entry per CDR3 protein. The sample lists over 40,000 distinct CDR3 sequences; 9% to 15% were seen once. This TCR was sampled from a man aged 18 to 35 who had mild COVID-19 (a few samples of this study predate the infection). Cell type and time point are not known. The chain carries TRBV11-2 and TRBJ2-2, with unresolved D. Sequences were obtained from PBMCs or a T cell subset sorted from them (not recorded which). The CDR3 DNA reads as TGTGCCAGCAGCTTAATTACCGGGGAGCTGTTTTTT. It yields the protein CASSLITGELFF. Together with reference TRBV11-2 and TRBJ2-2, the CDR3 gives the full variable domain: EAGVAQSPRYKIIEKRQSVAFWCNPISGHATLYWYQQILGQGPKLLIQFQNNGVVDDSQLPKDRFSAERLKGVDSTLKIQPAKLEDSAVYLCASSLITGELFFGEGSRLTVL.